Sequencing of this T cell receptor beta chain was carried out in a study of identical twins. This clonotype showed up just a few times. Its target is unknown. The authors used template switching to add a universal primer site and gave cDNA unique molecular identifiers. Via MiXCR, TCRdb re-called the 5' RACE reads, giving one row per CDR3 protein. The sample yields over 250,000 distinct CDR3 sequences, nearly 9.5% seen once. Between the trimmed V and J ends, which lost 3 bases and 7 bases, there was a span of 7 bases. Germline-derived CDR1 and CDR2 are LGHDT and YNNKEL (reference sequence). The CDR3 is 12 amino acids. Study findings and constraints: Invariant T cells like MAIT and iNKT could partly confound the zero-insertion analyses.

The same data also contributed to another study, on yellow fever vaccine responses in identical twins.

Sequencing input: CD8+ T cells sorted from blood. The chain uses TRBV3-1 and TRBJ2-1; a weak D match, TRBD2 (6 bases). The source is a woman aged 18-30 years in good health. The CDR3 nucleotides read TGTGCCAGCAGCCACCGGGGGAATGAGCAGTTCTTC. Residues: CASSHRGNEQFF.